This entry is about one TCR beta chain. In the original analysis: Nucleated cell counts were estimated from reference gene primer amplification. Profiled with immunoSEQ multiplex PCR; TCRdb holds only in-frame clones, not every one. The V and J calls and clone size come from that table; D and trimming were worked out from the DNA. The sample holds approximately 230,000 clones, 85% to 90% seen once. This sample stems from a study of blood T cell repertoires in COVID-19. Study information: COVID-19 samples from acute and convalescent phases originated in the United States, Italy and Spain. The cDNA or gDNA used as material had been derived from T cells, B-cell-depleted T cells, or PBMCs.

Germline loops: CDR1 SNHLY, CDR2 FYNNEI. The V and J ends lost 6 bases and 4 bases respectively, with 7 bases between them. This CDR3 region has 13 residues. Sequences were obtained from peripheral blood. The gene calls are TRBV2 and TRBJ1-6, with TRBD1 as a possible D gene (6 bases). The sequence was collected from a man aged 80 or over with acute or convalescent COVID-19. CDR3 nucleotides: TGTGCCAGCAGCGGGACATATAATTCACCCCTCCACTTT. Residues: CASSGTYNSPLHF.